The 19 T cell receptor beta chains given below trace back to one sample, sequenced in a study of identical twins listed by TCRdb under 2016. The library was produced with 5' RACE. TCRdb records Illumina HiSeq 2000 as the sequencer. Using fastp at Q25 and MiXCR, TCRdb reprocessed the public reads and kept productive beta chains. CDR3 protein sequences are deduplicated, and each keeps its most common genes and DNA. The table for this sample lists 1.5 million to 2 million distinct CDR3 sequences; more than 30% of them were counted only once. In total, the top ten clones hold about 0.25% of the sample. Sequencing input: cord blood. These receptors all stem from a newborn girl in good health.

A word on this clonotype: One end of the junction fails to match germline, which may point to a read error. This rearrangement joins TRBV5-4 to TRBJ1-2; 8 bases align to TRBD1. Germline CDR1 is SGHNT and CDR2 is YYREEE (reference sequence). This CDR3 is 17 amino acids long. The CDR3 DNA reads as TGTGCCGGCAGCAACAGATGGACAGGGATTAATGGAGATGGCTACACCTTC. Protein product: CAGSNRWTGINGDGYTF.

This clonotype was picked up a small number of times. The rearrangement uses TRBV28 and TRBJ1-4; tentatively, D is TRBD1 (5 bases). The germline gives CDR1 MDHEN, CDR2 SYDVKM. Trimming left V 4 bases short and J 0 bases short, with 15 bases between. CDR3 size: 17 residues. CDR3 bases: TGTGCCAGCAGTTCAGGTTGGGGGAAGGCAACTAATGAAAAACTGTTTTTT. Its translation is CASSSGWGKATNEKLFF.

The chain is built from TRBV7-2 and TRBJ2-3; 8 bases align to TRBD1. Per germline, CDR1 SGHTA and CDR2 FQGNSA. The trim removed 5 bases at V and 5 bases at J, leaving 6 bases unmatched. This CDR3 has 14 residues. The CDR3 here is CASSLDRVEDTQYF. DNA for the CDR3: TGTGCCAGCAGCCTGGACAGGGTGGAAGATACGCAGTATTTT. The full variable domain, with the rest looked up from reference TRBV7-2 and TRBJ2-3, is GAGVSQSPSNKVTEKGKDVELRCDPISGHTALYWYRQSLGQGLEFLIYFQGNSAPDKSGLPSDRFSAERTGGSVSTLTIQRTQQEDSAVYLCASSLDRVEDTQYFGPGTRLTVL.

The chain employs TRBV20-1 and TRBJ2-4; 7 bases align to TRBD1. This CDR3 spans 14 amino acids. The junction had 4 bases not matched to a gene; V was cut back by 5 bases and J by 0 bases. Germline V gene sequence: CDR1 DFQATT, CDR2 SNEGSKA (reference sequence). The CDR3 sequence: CSAAAGGAKNIQYF. CDR3 sequence (DNA): TGCAGTGCTGCGGCAGGGGGAGCCAAAAACATTCAGTACTTC.

The V gene is TRBV29-1, the J gene TRBJ2-1; D perhaps matches TRBD2 (6 bases). Matching the DNA end better, TRBJ2-7 makes the J call doubtful. This CDR3 is built from 18 residues. CDR1 SQVTM and CDR2 ANQGSEA come from the germline V gene. The DNA of the CDR3 is TGCAGCGTTGATAGGGGAGGCAGGGTCCTCCTTACCTACAATGAGCAGTACTTC. It specifies CSVDRGGRVLLTYNEQYF.

The CDR3 nucleotides read TGCAGTGCTACTAAAGCGGGAGGAATGTTATCCGATGAGCAGTTCTTC. As protein: CSATKAGGMLSDEQFF. The chain links TRBV20-1 to TRBJ2-1, with TRBD2 identical over 9 bases. The CDR3 length is 16 residues. The V segment lost 4 bases and the J segment 8 bases; nucleotides outside the gene matches: 15. Germline V gene sequence: CDR1 DFQATT, CDR2 SNEGSKA (reference sequence).

The rearrangement links TRBV5-6 to TRBJ1-4; D possibly corresponds to TRBD1 (5 bases). CDR1 and CDR2 (germline): SGHDT, YYEEEE. V was shortened by 2 bases and J by 7 bases, with 12 bases between the two germline ends. This CDR3 region has 14 residues. CDR3 DNA sequence: TGTGCCAGCAGCTTTGGGGCTTATGGTGAAAAACTGTTTTTT. This encodes CASSFGAYGEKLFF. Full variable domain (rest looked up from reference TRBV5-6 and TRBJ1-4): DAGVTQSPTHLIKTRGQQVTLRCSPKSGHDTVSWYQQALGQGPQFIFQYYEEEERQRGNFPDRFSGHQFPNYSSELNVNALLLGDSALYLCASSFGAYGEKLFFGSGTQLSVL.

As for this clonotype: The CDR3 does not close with the conserved phenylalanine or tryptophan, likely indicating a read error. The chain is built from TRBV4-1 and TRBJ2-7, with 10 bases fitting TRBD2. In germline, CDR1 is MGHRA, CDR2 YSYEKL. This CDR3 is 15 amino acids long. J lost 1 base, V lost 4 bases, and 4 bases had no gene match. CDR3 sequence reads: CASSPQAGGSYEQYY. The CDR3 coding sequence is TGCGCCAGCAGCCCTCAAGCGGGGGGGTCCTACGAGCAGTACTAC.

The chain uses TRBV20-1 and TRBJ2-7; 10 nucleotides align to TRBD2. This CDR3 contains 16 residues. Germline V CDR1 and CDR2: DFQATT, SNEGSKA (reference sequence). The V gene end was trimmed by 0 bases and the J gene end by 1 base; junction bases not matched to a gene: 6. The CDR3 spells CSARDSRTSGSYEQYF. The CDR3 DNA reads as TGCAGTGCTAGAGATTCCCGGACTAGCGGTTCCTACGAGCAGTACTTC.

The rearrangement uses TRBV29-1 and TRBJ1-1; D might be TRBD1 (6 bases). This CDR3 contains 14 residues. Trimming cost V 4 bases and J 5 bases, with 17 bases left between them. The V gene's germline CDR1 is SQVTM and CDR2 ANQGSEA. In DNA form, the CDR3 reads TGCAGCGTTGGAAGCCCAGGGGCAACGACTGAAGCTTTCTTT. This gives the protein CSVGSPGATTEAFF.

The V gene is TRBV20-1, the J gene TRBJ2-2, with 12 nucleotides matching TRBD2. Looked up from germline, CDR1 is DFQATT and CDR2 is SNEGSKA (reference sequence). Unmatched junction bases numbered 5, after V lost 3 bases and J lost 6 bases. The CDR3 loop spans 15 amino acids. The CDR3 sequence is CSASQRLAGAGELFF. For the CDR3, the DNA is TGCAGTGCTAGTCAGCGACTAGCGGGAGCCGGGGAGCTGTTTTTT.

This clonotype was found a few times. The genes are TRBV5-5 and TRBJ2-3; D assignment may be TRBD1 or TRBD2 (5 bases each). The CDR3 covers 16 residues. Germline V lookup: CDR1 SGHKS, CDR2 YYEKEE (reference sequence). The ends were cut back, 2 bases at V and 1 base at J, with 14 bases in the middle. In nucleotides, the CDR3 is TGTGCCAGCAGCTTCGCCGGGGCTCGGGGCACAGATACGCAGTATTTT. Its protein is CASSFAGARGTDTQYF.

The rearrangement uses TRBV28 and TRBJ1-2, with D perhaps matching TRBD1 (5 bases). Germline V lookup: CDR1 MDHEN, CDR2 SYDVKM. The CDR3 totals 13 residues. V lost 10 bases and J 4 bases, leaving 16 bases between the germline ends. The CDR3 region has the DNA TGTGCCACCGCGGCGGGACTGCTCTATGGCTACACCTTC. It specifies CATAAGLLYGYTF.

This clonotype was found many times. V gene TRBV10-3 combines with J gene TRBJ1-6; D might be TRBD1 (5 bases). The germline V gene encodes CDR1 ENHRY and CDR2 SYGVKD. The CDR3 is made up of 17 amino acids. The germline V and J ends were trimmed by 0 bases and 4 bases, with 13 bases remaining between them. CDR3: CAISESLDTTYNSPLHF. Written as DNA, the CDR3 is TGTGCCATCAGTGAGTCCCTGGACACAACTTATAATTCACCCCTCCACTTT.

This chain joins TRBV5-1 and TRBJ1-3; D ambiguous. The CDR3 sequence is 14 residues long. The V end lost 0 bases, the J end lost 1 base, and 5 bases lay between the germline ends. Per germline, CDR1 SGHRS and CDR2 YFSETQ. CDR3 sequence (DNA): TGCGCCAGCAGCTTGGGTGAATCTGGAAACACCATATATTTT. Translation gives CASSLGESGNTIYF.

Concerning this clonotype itself: A clone one base away is much larger, so this may be a read error. The V gene is TRBV28, the J gene TRBJ2-1, with TRBD1 identical over 7 bases. CDR3 length equals 15 residues. CDR1 and CDR2 from the germline V gene are MDHEN and SYDVKM. V dropped 5 bases and J dropped 10; count of bases not matched to a gene: 14. In nucleotides, the CDR3 is TGTGCCAGCAGTATAGGACAGGTACCCCCCTACGAGCAGTTCTTC. Its protein is CASSIGQVPPYEQFF. Drawing the rest from reference TRBV28 and TRBJ2-1, the complete variable domain is DVKVTQSSRYLVKRTGEKVFLECVQDMDHENMFWYRQDPGLGLRLIYFSYDVKMKEKGDIPEGYSVSREKKERFSLILESASTNQTSMYLCASSIGQVPPYEQFFGPGTRLTVL.

The V gene is TRBV20-1, the J gene TRBJ2-1; 8 nucleotides line up with TRBD2. There are 15 residues in the CDR3. CDR1 is DFQATT, CDR2 SNEGSKA, per germline (reference sequence). Germline trimming cut 3 bases from V and 4 bases from J; bases unmatched to any gene: 8. CDR3 amino acids: CSARPQRGPYNEQFF. CDR3 DNA sequence: TGCAGTGCTAGGCCCCAGCGGGGGCCATACAATGAGCAGTTCTTC.

The chain combines TRBV12-3 or TRBV12-4 with TRBJ2-1; D unclear. This CDR3 region has 14 residues. Trimming removed 6 bases at V and 8 bases at J, with 17 bases between. CDR3: CASSTSDLWDEQFF. DNA of the CDR3: TGTGCCAGCAGCACATCAGACCTCTGGGATGAGCAGTTCTTC.

The chain has TRBV5-1 and TRBJ1-2; 8 bases agree with TRBD1. Germline assignment: CDR1 SGHRS and CDR2 YFSETQ. The CDR3 runs to 15 residues. J was trimmed by 4 bases and V by 4 bases; bases with no gene match: 9. The CDR3 DNA is TGCGCCAGCAGCGGGACGGGACAGGCGACCTATGGCTACACCTTC. Translated: CASSGTGQATYGYTF.